The 16 T cell receptor beta chains given below trace back to one sample, sequenced in a study of blood T cell repertoires in COVID-19 (dated by TCRdb to 2020 to 2022). Libraries came from the immunoSEQ multiplex PCR assay. Drawn from immuneACCESS, this table holds only the in-frame rearrangements with V and J called that TCRdb kept. Clones are partly lost; checked studies trace under half to an unresolved V gene and leave the rest unexplained. The sample table lists over 200,000 clones, more than 65% of them with a count of one. Under 5% of the sample is held by the ten biggest clonotypes. Sequenced material: peripheral blood. Receptors were obtained from a man in his fifties or sixties with active or convalescent COVID-19.

The chain joins TRBV4-1 to TRBJ2-1; TRBD1 matches 7 bases. The germline V gene has CDR1 MGHRA and CDR2 YSYEKL. Trimming removed 4 bases from V and 7 bases from J; junction bases left unmatched: 4. The CDR3 has 13 amino acids. CDR3 sequence reads: CASSLGQVNEQFF. CDR3 DNA sequence: TGCGCCAGCAGCCTCGGACAGGTGAATGAGCAGTTCTTC.

This chain joins TRBV9 and TRBJ1-6; 11 nucleotides align to TRBD1. Germline trimming cut 3 bases from V and 9 bases from J; bases unmatched to any gene: 5. Germline CDR1 SGDLS, CDR2 YYNGEE. CDR3 length: 15 residues. The CDR3 is CASSGGQGAISPLHF. The CDR3 coding sequence is TGTGCCAGCAGCGGCGGACAGGGGGCTATTTCACCCCTCCACTTT.

The rearrangement uses TRBV30 and TRBJ2-4, with 7 positions matching TRBD1. V gave up 3 bases and J gave up 6 bases; unmatched junction bases: 8. The CDR3 is 14 amino acids. Germline V gene lookup returns CDR1 GTSNPN and CDR2 SVGIG (reference sequence). Here the CDR3 reads CAWSLPGGGNIQYF. In DNA form, the CDR3 reads TGTGCCTGGAGCCTGCCAGGGGGTGGAAACATTCAGTACTTC.

The V gene is TRBV3-1 (or the pseudogene TRBV3-2), the J gene TRBJ2-7, with D possibly TRBD1 on 6 matching bases. The CDR3 spans 13 residues. Germline-derived CDR1 and CDR2 are LGHDT and YNNKEL (reference sequence). With 5 bases removed from V and 6 bases from J, the gap between germline ends came to 14 bases. CDR3 sequence: CASSFQGKGEQYF. The DNA of the CDR3 is TGTGCCAGCAGCTTCCAGGGGAAAGGCGAGCAGTACTTC.

This chain's CDR3 is CASSLGGAGHGSGNTIYF. As DNA, the CDR3 is TGTGCCAGCAGCCTTGGGGGGGCGGGACACGGCTCTGGAAACACCATATATTTT. The J gene is TRBJ1-3, the V gene TRBV3-1 (or the pseudogene TRBV3-2); perhaps TRBD1 as D (6 bases). The ends were cut back, 4 bases at V and 0 bases at J, with 19 bases in the middle. Germline V CDR1 and CDR2: LGHDT, YNNKEL (reference sequence). The CDR3 extends over 18 amino acids.

CDR3 protein: CASSRDRVTNEKLFF. DNA of the CDR3: TGCGCCAGCAGCCGCGACAGGGTAACTAATGAAAAACTGTTTTTT. The J gene is TRBJ1-4, the V gene TRBV5-1, with TRBD1 matching over 7 bases. CDR3 length: 15 residues. V dropped 4 bases and J dropped 1; count of bases not matched to a gene: 4. CDR1 is SGHRS, CDR2 YFSETQ, per germline.

This clone has a single count. The V and J genes are TRBV28 and TRBJ1-5; 8 nucleotides agree with TRBD1. Germline V gene data show CDR1 as MDHEN and CDR2 as SYDVKM. J gave up 4 bases and V 4 bases, and 6 bases lay outside the gene matches. This CDR3 is built from 15 residues. CDR3 residues: CASSSGQGENQPQHF. As DNA, the CDR3 is TGTGCCAGCAGTTCCGGACAGGGCGAGAATCAGCCCCAGCATTTT.

The chain is built from TRBV27 and TRBJ1-1; 7 nucleotides match TRBD1. The CDR3 has 13 residues. Germline V gene sequence: CDR1 MNHEY, CDR2 SMNVEV (reference sequence). V was clipped by 6 bases and J by 9 bases; unmatched bases: 10. The CDR3 DNA follows: TGTGCCAGCAGACTTGGGACAGCCGGGCAAGCTTTCTTT. This sequence encodes CASRLGTAGQAFF.

V and J are TRBV7-9 and TRBJ2-7; perhaps TRBD1 as D (6 bases). Germline CDR1 reads SEHNR; CDR2 reads FQNEAQ (reference sequence). With 5 bases removed from V and 2 bases from J, the gap between germline ends came to 22 bases. The CDR3 consists of 17 residues. The CDR3 DNA is TGTGCCAGCAGCCCCGGGGCCCGGGTGTGGGACACCTACGAGCAGTACTTC. Translating gives CASSPGARVWDTYEQYF.

This clone was counted once. The V gene is TRBV5-1, the J gene TRBJ2-7, with 7 bases that match TRBD1. J lost 3 bases, V lost 6 bases, and 6 bases had no gene match. This CDR3 spans 13 amino acids. Germline V CDR1 and CDR2: SGHRS, YFSETQ. In nucleotides, the CDR3 is TGCGCCAGCAAAAGAGGGGGCGGCTACGAGCAGTACTTC. As protein: CASKRGGGYEQYF.

V is TRBV11-2 and J is TRBJ1-1; weak D call: TRBD1 (5 bases). The germline gives CDR1 SGHAT, CDR2 FQNNGV. Trimming took off 2 bases at V and 6 bases at J, with 10 bases between the two ends. The length of the CDR3 is 13 residues. CDR3 sequence (DNA): TGTGCCAGCAGCTTAATGGGGGACTCTGAAGCTTTCTTT. As protein: CASSLMGDSEAFF.

The V call is TRBV2, the J call TRBJ2-3, with TRBD1 matching over 7 bases. The germline gives CDR1 SNHLY, CDR2 FYNNEI. Losses at the gene ends were 6 bases for V and 2 bases for J; bases not matched to a gene: 5. The CDR3 sequence is 14 residues long. CDR3 bases: TGTGCCAGCAGGAGGACAGGTAACACAGATACGCAGTATTTT. Its protein is CASRRTGNTDTQYF.

For this clone: At the DNA level, this CDR3 is encoded by other sequences in the same sample as well. The chain combines TRBV5-1 with TRBJ2-3, with 7 positions matching TRBD2. Germline CDR1 and CDR2: SGHRS and YFSETQ. The CDR3 consists of 15 residues. V shed 4 bases, J shed 2 bases, and the junction held 7 bases outside the gene matches. The DNA for the CDR3 is TGCGCCAGCAGCCCCCAGCGGGGACCCACAGATACGCAGTATTTT. It encodes CASSPQRGPTDTQYF.

This sequence joins TRBV3-1 (or the pseudogene TRBV3-2) and TRBJ2-7, with D unclear. The CDR3 sequence is 15 residues long. Per germline, CDR1 LGHDT and CDR2 YNNKEL (reference sequence). The ends were cut back, 3 bases at V and 2 bases at J, with 14 bases in the middle. CDR3 residues: CASSHSDSAPYEQYF. The CDR3 region has the DNA TGTGCCAGCAGCCATTCTGACTCAGCCCCCTACGAGCAGTACTTC.

CDR3 nucleotide sequence: TGTGCCAGCAGTGAAGCGCGGGGGGCGGGTGGCTACACCTTC. Encoded protein: CASSEARGAGGYTF. V and J are TRBV6-1 and TRBJ1-2; possible D gene TRBD1, 6 bases. The CDR3 length is 14 residues. The ends were cut back, 0 bases at V and 7 bases at J, with 12 bases in the middle. Per the germline V gene, CDR1 is MNHNS and CDR2 is SASEGT.

The rearrangement joins TRBV11-3 to TRBJ2-1; D is perhaps TRBD1 (6 bases). CDR3 length: 13 amino acids. Germline assignment: CDR1 SGHNT and CDR2 YENEEA. V was cut by 5 bases and J by 10 bases, with 15 bases left in between. The CDR3, as DNA: TGTGCCAGCAGCGTGCAAGGAAGGGGGGAGCAGTTCTTC. This translates into CASSVQGRGEQFF.